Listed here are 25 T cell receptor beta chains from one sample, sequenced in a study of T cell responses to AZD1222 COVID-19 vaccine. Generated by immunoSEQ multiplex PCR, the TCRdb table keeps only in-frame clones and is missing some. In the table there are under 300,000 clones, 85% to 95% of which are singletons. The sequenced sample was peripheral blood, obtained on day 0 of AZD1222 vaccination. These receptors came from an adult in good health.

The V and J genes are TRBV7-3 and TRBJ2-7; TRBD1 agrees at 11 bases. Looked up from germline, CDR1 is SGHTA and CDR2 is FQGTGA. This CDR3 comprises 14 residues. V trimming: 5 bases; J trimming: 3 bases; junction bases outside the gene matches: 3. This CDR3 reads CASSPGTGGYEQYF. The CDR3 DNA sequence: TGTGCCAGCAGCCCCGGGACAGGGGGCTACGAGCAGTACTTC.

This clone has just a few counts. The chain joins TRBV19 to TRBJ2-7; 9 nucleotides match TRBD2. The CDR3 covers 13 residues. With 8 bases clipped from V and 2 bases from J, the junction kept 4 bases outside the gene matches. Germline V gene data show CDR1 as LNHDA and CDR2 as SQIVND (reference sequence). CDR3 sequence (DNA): TGTGCCAGTTCGGAGCGGGAGGCCTACGAGCAGTACTTC. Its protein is CASSEREAYEQYF.

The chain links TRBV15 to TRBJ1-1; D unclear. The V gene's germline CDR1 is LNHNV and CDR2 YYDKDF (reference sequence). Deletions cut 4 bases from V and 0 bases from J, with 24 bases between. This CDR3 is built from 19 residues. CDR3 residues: CATSKRYEGSKHLNTEAFF. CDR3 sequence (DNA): TGTGCCACCAGCAAGAGGTATGAGGGCTCCAAGCATCTGAACACTGAAGCTTTCTTT.

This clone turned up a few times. Here the CDR3 reads CASSLAGTGYNEQFF. The CDR3 region has the DNA TGTGCCAGCAGTTTGGCCGGGACAGGATACAATGAGCAGTTCTTC. The rearrangement uses TRBV28 and TRBJ2-1; TRBD1 matches 8 bases. Unmatched junction bases numbered 5, after V lost 3 bases and J lost 4 bases. Germline CDR1 and CDR2: MDHEN and SYDVKM. The CDR3 contains 15 residues.

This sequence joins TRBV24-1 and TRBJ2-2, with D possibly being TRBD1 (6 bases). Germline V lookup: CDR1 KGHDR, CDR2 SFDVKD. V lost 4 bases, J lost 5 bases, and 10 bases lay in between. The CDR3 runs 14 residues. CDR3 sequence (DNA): TGTGCCACCAGTGACCGAGGGGGAACCGGGGAGCTGTTTTTT. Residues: CATSDRGGTGELFF.

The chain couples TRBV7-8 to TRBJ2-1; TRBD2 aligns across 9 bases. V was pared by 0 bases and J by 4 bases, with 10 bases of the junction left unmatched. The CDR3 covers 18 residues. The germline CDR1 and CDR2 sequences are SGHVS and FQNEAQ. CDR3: CASSLARAGGPGYNEQFF. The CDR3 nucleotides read TGTGCCAGCAGCTTAGCGCGGGCGGGAGGGCCAGGATACAATGAGCAGTTCTTC.

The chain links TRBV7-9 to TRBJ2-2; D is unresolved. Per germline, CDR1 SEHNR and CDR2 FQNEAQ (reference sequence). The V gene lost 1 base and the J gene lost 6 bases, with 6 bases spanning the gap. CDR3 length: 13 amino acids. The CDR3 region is CASSLGVSGELFF. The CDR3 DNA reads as TGTGCCAGCAGCTTAGGGGTTTCCGGGGAGCTGTTTTTT.

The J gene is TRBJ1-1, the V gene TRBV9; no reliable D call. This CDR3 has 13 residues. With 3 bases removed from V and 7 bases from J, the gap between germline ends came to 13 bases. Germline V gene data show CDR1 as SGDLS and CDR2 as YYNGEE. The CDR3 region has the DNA TGTGCCAGCAGCGCAACGGGTGAATTTGAAGCTTTCTTT. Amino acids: CASSATGEFEAFF.

The CDR3 region is CASSTGLVDYGYTF. The CDR3 DNA sequence: TGTGCCAGCTCCACAGGGCTCGTAGACTATGGCTACACCTTC. V is TRBV5-4 and J is TRBJ1-2; D is perhaps TRBD1 (6 bases). V was shortened by 7 bases and J by 3 bases, with 16 bases between the two germline ends. CDR1 is SGHNT, CDR2 YYREEE, per germline (reference sequence). The CDR3 runs to 14 residues.

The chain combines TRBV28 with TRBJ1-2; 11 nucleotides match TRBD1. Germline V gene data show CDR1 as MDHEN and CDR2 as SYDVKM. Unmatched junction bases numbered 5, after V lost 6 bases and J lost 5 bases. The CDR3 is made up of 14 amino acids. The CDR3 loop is CASSLGQGAYGYTF. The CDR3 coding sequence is TGTGCCAGCAGCCTCGGACAGGGGGCGTATGGCTACACCTTC.

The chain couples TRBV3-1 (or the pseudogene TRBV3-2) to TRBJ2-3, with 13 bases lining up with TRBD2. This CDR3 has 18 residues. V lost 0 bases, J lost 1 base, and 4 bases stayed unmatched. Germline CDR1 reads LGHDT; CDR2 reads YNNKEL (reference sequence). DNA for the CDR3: TGTGCCAGCAGCCAAGAAGGGACTAGCGGGATACGCACAGATACGCAGTATTTT. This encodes CASSQEGTSGIRTDTQYF.

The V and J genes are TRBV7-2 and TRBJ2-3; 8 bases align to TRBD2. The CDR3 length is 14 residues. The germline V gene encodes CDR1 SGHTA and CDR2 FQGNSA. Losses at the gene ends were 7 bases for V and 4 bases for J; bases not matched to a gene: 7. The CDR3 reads CASIRGGSADTQYF. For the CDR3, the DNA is TGTGCCAGCATACGGGGGGGCAGCGCAGATACGCAGTATTTT.

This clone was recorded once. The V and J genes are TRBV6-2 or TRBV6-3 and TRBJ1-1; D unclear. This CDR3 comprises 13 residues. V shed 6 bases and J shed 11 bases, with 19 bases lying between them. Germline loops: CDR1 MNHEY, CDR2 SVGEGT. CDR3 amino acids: CASSWTLSLEAFF. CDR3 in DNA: TGTGCCAGCAGCTGGACCCTATCTCTGGAGGCTTTCTTT.

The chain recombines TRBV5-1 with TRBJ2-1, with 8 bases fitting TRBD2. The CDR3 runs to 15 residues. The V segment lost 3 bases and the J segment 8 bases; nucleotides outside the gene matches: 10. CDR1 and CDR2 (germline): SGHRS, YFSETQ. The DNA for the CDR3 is TGCGCCAGCAGCTACGCCGGGACTAGAACCGATGAGCAGTTCTTC. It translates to CASSYAGTRTDEQFF.

The CDR3 nucleotides read TGTGCCAGCAGTTCGGGGCCACACCGAAATTCACCCCTCCACTTT. Translated: CASSSGPHRNSPLHF. The chain links TRBV27 to TRBJ1-6; D may be TRBD1 (5 bases). The CDR3 has 15 amino acids. Trimming removed 4 bases at V and 7 bases at J, with 14 bases between. The germline V gene encodes CDR1 MNHEY and CDR2 SMNVEV (reference sequence).

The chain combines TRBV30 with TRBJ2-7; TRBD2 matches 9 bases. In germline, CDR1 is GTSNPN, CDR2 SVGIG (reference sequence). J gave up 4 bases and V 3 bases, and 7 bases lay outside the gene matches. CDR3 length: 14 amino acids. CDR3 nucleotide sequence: TGTGCCTGGAGCCCTTTTAGCGGGAGTTACGAGCAGTACTTC. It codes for CAWSPFSGSYEQYF.

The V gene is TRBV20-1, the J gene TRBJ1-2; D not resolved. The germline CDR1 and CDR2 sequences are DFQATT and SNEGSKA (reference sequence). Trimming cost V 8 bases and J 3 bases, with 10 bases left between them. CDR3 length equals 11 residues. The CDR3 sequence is CSSTEDYGYTF. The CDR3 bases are TGCAGTTCAACAGAGGACTATGGCTACACCTTC.

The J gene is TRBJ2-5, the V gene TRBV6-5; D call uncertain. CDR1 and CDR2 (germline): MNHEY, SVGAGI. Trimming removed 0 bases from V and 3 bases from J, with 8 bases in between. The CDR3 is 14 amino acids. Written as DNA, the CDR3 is TGTGCCAGCAGTTACTCGAGGCAAGAAGAGACCCAGTACTTC. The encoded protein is CASSYSRQEETQYF.

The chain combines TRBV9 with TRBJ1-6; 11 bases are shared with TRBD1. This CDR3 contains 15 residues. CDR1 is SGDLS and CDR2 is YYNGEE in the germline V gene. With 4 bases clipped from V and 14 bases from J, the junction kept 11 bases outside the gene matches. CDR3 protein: CASSLGQGAVAALHF. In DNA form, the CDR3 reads TGTGCCAGCAGCCTTGGACAGGGGGCCGTAGCGGCCCTCCACTTT. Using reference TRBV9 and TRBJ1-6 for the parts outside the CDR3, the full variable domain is DSGVTQTPKHLITATGQRVTLRCSPRSGDLSVYWYQQSLDQGLQFLIQYYNGEERAKGNILERFSAQQFPDLHSELNLSSLELGDSALYFCASSLGQGAVAALHFGNGTRLTVT.

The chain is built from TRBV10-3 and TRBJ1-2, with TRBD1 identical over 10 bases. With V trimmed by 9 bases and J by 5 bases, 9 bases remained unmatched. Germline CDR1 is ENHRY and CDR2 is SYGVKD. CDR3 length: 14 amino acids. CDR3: CAIARDRGEYGYTF. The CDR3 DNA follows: TGTGCCATTGCTCGGGACAGGGGAGAATATGGCTACACCTTC.

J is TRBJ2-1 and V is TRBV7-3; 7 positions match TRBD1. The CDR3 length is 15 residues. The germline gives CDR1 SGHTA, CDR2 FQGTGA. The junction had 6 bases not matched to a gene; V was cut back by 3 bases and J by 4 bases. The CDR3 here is CASSFITGDYNEQFF. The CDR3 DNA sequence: TGTGCCAGCAGCTTTATTACAGGGGATTACAATGAGCAGTTCTTC.

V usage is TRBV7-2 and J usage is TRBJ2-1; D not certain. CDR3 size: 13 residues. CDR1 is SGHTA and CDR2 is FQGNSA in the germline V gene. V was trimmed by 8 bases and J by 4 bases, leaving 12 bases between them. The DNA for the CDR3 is TGTGCCAGCTCAACAGTACCTTACAATGAGCAGTTCTTC. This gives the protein CASSTVPYNEQFF.

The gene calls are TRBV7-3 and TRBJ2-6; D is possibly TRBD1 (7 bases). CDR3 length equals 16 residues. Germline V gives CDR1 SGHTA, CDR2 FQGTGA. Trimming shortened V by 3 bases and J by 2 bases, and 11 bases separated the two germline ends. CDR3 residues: CASSLARGAGANVLTF. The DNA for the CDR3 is TGTGCCAGCAGCTTGGCCAGGGGGGCTGGGGCCAACGTCCTGACTTTC.

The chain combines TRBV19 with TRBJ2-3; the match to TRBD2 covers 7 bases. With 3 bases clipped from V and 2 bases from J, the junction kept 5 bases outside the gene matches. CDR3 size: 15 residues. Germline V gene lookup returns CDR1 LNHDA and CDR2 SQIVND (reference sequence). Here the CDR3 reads CASSMTSTNTDTQYF. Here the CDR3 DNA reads TGTGCCAGTAGTATGACTAGCACCAACACAGATACGCAGTATTTT.

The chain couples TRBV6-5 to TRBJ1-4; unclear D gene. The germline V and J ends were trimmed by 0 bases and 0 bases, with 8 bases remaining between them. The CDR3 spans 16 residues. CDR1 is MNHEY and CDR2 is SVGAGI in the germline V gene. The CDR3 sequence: CASSYSKQSTNEKLFF. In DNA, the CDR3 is TGTGCCAGCAGTTACTCGAAGCAGTCAACTAATGAAAAACTGTTTTTT.